The rows below give T cell receptor beta chains drawn from one sample of a study of cytomegalovirus exposure and HLA in healthy donors. Repertoires were generated with immunoSEQ multiplex PCR, while TCRdb's copy carries only in-frame clones and drops some. The top ten clones hold 1.1% of a sample with roughly 120,000 clones, roughly 81% of them seen once. Sequencing was performed on PBMCs. Receptors were obtained from a woman aged 25 to 39 in good health and CMV-seronegative. The CDR3 runs from the conserved cysteine through the conserved F or W. Fields, in order: CDR3 protein, CDR3 DNA, V gene, J gene, D gene, clone size. The D gene is left open where the match is weak. For some rows the clone size is stated as once, few or many, or as a class when expanded; others skip it.

cdr3_aa: CASSDLDRGAYEQYF
cdr3_nt: TGTGCCAGCAGTGACCTTGACAGGGGGGCCTACGAGCAGTACTTC
v_call: TRBV6-1
j_call: TRBJ2-7
d_call: TRBD1
clone_size: -

cdr3_aa: CASSLGRGFGYTF
cdr3_nt: TGTGCCAGCAGCTTGGGCCGGGGATTTGGCTACACCTTC
v_call: TRBV5-6
j_call: TRBJ1-2
d_call: -
clone_size: -

cdr3_aa: CASSLAAGEGAGGYTF
cdr3_nt: TGCGCCAGCAGCTTGGCGGCAGGCGAGGGGGCCGGTGGCTACACCTTC
v_call: TRBV5-1
j_call: TRBJ1-2
d_call: TRBD1
clone_size: once

cdr3_aa: CASSEARKIPAGTDTQYF
cdr3_nt: TGTGCCAGCAGTGAAGCGAGGAAGATCCCCGCCGGTACAGATACGCAGTATTTT
v_call: TRBV6-1
j_call: TRBJ2-3
d_call: -
clone_size: -

cdr3_aa: CASSPRTSSNEQFF
cdr3_nt: TGTGCCAGCAGCCCAAGGACTAGCTCCAATGAGCAGTTCTTC
v_call: TRBV11-2
j_call: TRBJ2-1
d_call: TRBD2
clone_size: -

cdr3_aa: CASSLTSVGRVYEQYF
cdr3_nt: TGTGCCAGCAGCCTCACCTCGGTCGGGAGAGTCTACGAGCAGTACTTC
v_call: TRBV7-2
j_call: TRBJ2-7
d_call: -
clone_size: once

cdr3_aa: CASNSDFGGEQYF
cdr3_nt: TGTGCCAGCAATTCAGATTTTGGGGGGGAGCAGTACTTC
v_call: TRBV2
j_call: TRBJ2-7
d_call: -
clone_size: few

cdr3_aa: CASSSGGDTQYF
cdr3_nt: TGCGCCAGCAGTAGCGGGGGAGATACGCAGTATTTT
v_call: TRBV10-1
j_call: TRBJ2-3
d_call: TRBD2
clone_size: few

cdr3_aa: CASSRWGTSGRVPETQYF
cdr3_nt: TGTGCCAGCAGTCGTTGGGGGACTAGCGGGAGGGTCCCGGAGACCCAGTACTTC
v_call: TRBV14
j_call: TRBJ2-5
d_call: TRBD2
clone_size: -

cdr3_aa: CATRTSTDSQYF
cdr3_nt: TGTGCCACCAGGACTAGCACGGATTCGCAGTATTTT
v_call: TRBV6-5
j_call: TRBJ2-3
d_call: TRBD2
clone_size: once

cdr3_aa: CASRSGLASLDEQFF
cdr3_nt: TGTGCCAGCAGGAGCGGACTAGCGAGTCTGGATGAGCAGTTCTTC
v_call: TRBV28
j_call: TRBJ2-1
d_call: TRBD2
clone_size: -

cdr3_aa: CASSELGSQETQYF
cdr3_nt: TGTGCCAGCAGTGAATTGGGGAGCCAAGAGACCCAGTACTTC
v_call: TRBV2
j_call: TRBJ2-5
d_call: -
clone_size: -

cdr3_aa: CAWSASGRTEAFF
cdr3_nt: TGTGCCTGGAGTGCCTCAGGGCGCACTGAAGCTTTCTTT
v_call: TRBV30
j_call: TRBJ1-1
d_call: -
clone_size: once

cdr3_aa: CASSPSRDYNEQFF
cdr3_nt: TGTGCCAGCAGTCCTTCCCGGGACTACAATGAGCAGTTCTTC
v_call: TRBV6-4
j_call: TRBJ2-1
d_call: -
clone_size: -

cdr3_aa: CASSWDTSSGNTIYF
cdr3_nt: TGTGCCAGCTCGTGGGACACGAGCTCTGGAAACACCATATATTTT
v_call: TRBV18
j_call: TRBJ1-3
d_call: -
clone_size: -

cdr3_aa: CASGLGTSGNREQFF
cdr3_nt: TGTGCTAGTGGTTTAGGGACTAGCGGGAACCGGGAGCAGTTCTTC
v_call: TRBV12-5
j_call: TRBJ2-1
d_call: TRBD2
clone_size: few

cdr3_aa: CASGLAGSPSYNEQFF
cdr3_nt: TGTGCCAGCGGATTAGCGGGGAGCCCCTCCTACAATGAGCAGTTCTTC
v_call: TRBV25-1
j_call: TRBJ2-1
d_call: TRBD2
clone_size: -

cdr3_aa: CASSLGSGTMNTEAFF
cdr3_nt: TGCGCCAGCAGCTTAGGGTCCGGGACAATGAACACTGAAGCTTTCTTT
v_call: TRBV5-1
j_call: TRBJ1-1
d_call: -
clone_size: -

cdr3_aa: CSVEVGQSYEQYF
cdr3_nt: TGCAGCGTTGAGGTGGGGCAATCCTACGAGCAGTACTTC
v_call: TRBV29-1
j_call: TRBJ2-7
d_call: -
clone_size: -

cdr3_aa: CASSEARGGVWYEQYF
cdr3_nt: TGTGCCAGCAGTGAAGCCCGCGGGGGTGTTTGGTACGAGCAGTACTTC
v_call: TRBV6-1
j_call: TRBJ2-7
d_call: TRBD2
clone_size: once

cdr3_aa: CASSYGPGGSYEQYF
cdr3_nt: TGTGCCAGCAGTTACGGGCCAGGGGGATCCTACGAGCAGTACTTC
v_call: TRBV6-5
j_call: TRBJ2-7
d_call: TRBD1
clone_size: few

cdr3_aa: CASSPDRRSGNTIYF
cdr3_nt: TGTGCCAGTAGTCCTGACAGGCGCTCTGGAAACACCATATATTTT
v_call: TRBV19
j_call: TRBJ1-3
d_call: -
clone_size: -

cdr3_aa: CATSSAQGDNQPQHF
cdr3_nt: TGTGCCACCAGCAGCGCTCAGGGGGACAATCAGCCCCAGCATTTT
v_call: TRBV15
j_call: TRBJ1-5
d_call: TRBD1
clone_size: -

cdr3_aa: CASSLVLRGHAFF
cdr3_nt: TGTGCCAGCAGTTTGGTTTTGAGGGGGCACGCTTTCTTT
v_call: TRBV27
j_call: TRBJ1-1
d_call: TRBD1
clone_size: -

cdr3_aa: CASSDRTGGSAEAFF
cdr3_nt: TGTGCCAGCAGCGACCGGACAGGGGGCTCGGCTGAAGCTTTCTTT
v_call: TRBV9
j_call: TRBJ1-1
d_call: TRBD1
clone_size: -

cdr3_aa: CASSQDIAVDEQFF
cdr3_nt: TGTGCCAGCAGCCAAGACATTGCGGTGGATGAGCAGTTCTTC
v_call: TRBV4-2
j_call: TRBJ2-1
d_call: -
clone_size: -

cdr3_aa: CASSGRQNSPLHF
cdr3_nt: TGTGCCAGCTCCGGCAGACAAAATTCACCCCTCCACTTT
v_call: TRBV6-1
j_call: TRBJ1-6
d_call: -
clone_size: -

cdr3_aa: CASSQDRGLNEQYF
cdr3_nt: TGTGCCAGCAGCCAGGACAGGGGGCTCAACGAGCAGTACTTC
v_call: TRBV6-5
j_call: TRBJ2-7
d_call: TRBD1
clone_size: -

cdr3_aa: CASSDSGLAVYNEQFF
cdr3_nt: TGTGCCAGCAGTGACTCGGGACTAGCAGTCTACAATGAGCAGTTCTTC
v_call: TRBV25-1
j_call: TRBJ2-1
d_call: TRBD2
clone_size: -

cdr3_aa: CASSTLLGDGYTF
cdr3_nt: TGTGCCAGCAGTACCCTCTTAGGGGATGGCTACACCTTC
v_call: TRBV6-6
j_call: TRBJ1-2
d_call: -
clone_size: -

cdr3_aa: CASSQVKGGAQETQYF
cdr3_nt: TGTGCCAGCAGCCAAGTTAAGGGCGGGGCCCAAGAGACCCAGTACTTC
v_call: TRBV4-2
j_call: TRBJ2-5
d_call: -
clone_size: -

cdr3_aa: CASSLVGDVAGAFF
cdr3_nt: TGTGCCAGCAGCTTAGTCGGGGATGTCGCTGGAGCTTTCTTT
v_call: TRBV7-9
j_call: TRBJ1-1
d_call: -
clone_size: once

cdr3_aa: CASSMGGPTNEQYF
cdr3_nt: TGTGCCAGTAGTATGGGGGGACCAACCAACGAGCAGTACTTC
v_call: TRBV19
j_call: TRBJ2-7
d_call: -
clone_size: -

cdr3_aa: CASSLAGTTLIGETQYF
cdr3_nt: TGTGCCAGCAGCCTGGCCGGGACTACGTTGATCGGGGAGACCCAGTACTTC
v_call: TRBV5-4
j_call: TRBJ2-5
d_call: TRBD2
clone_size: -

cdr3_aa: CASSLKTGESGYTF
cdr3_nt: TGTGCCAGCAGCTTAAAGACAGGGGAGAGTGGCTACACCTTC
v_call: TRBV7-2
j_call: TRBJ1-2
d_call: TRBD1
clone_size: -

cdr3_aa: CASSPRGGRGNTIYF
cdr3_nt: TGTGCTAGCAGCCCCCGCGGGGGGAGAGGAAACACCATATATTTT
v_call: TRBV7-7
j_call: TRBJ1-3
d_call: -
clone_size: -

cdr3_aa: CASSQDPAATDTQYF
cdr3_nt: TGTGCCAGCAGCCAAGACCCAGCGGCTACAGATACGCAGTATTTT
v_call: TRBV4-2
j_call: TRBJ2-3
d_call: -
clone_size: -

cdr3_aa: CASSWDIRGDNEQFF
cdr3_nt: TGTGCCAGCAGTTGGGACATCCGAGGCGACAATGAGCAGTTCTTC
v_call: TRBV27
j_call: TRBJ2-1
d_call: -
clone_size: few